This T cell receptor beta chain derives from a study of cytotoxic CD8 clonotypes in ibrutinib-treated CLL. Study results and limitations: Clonality at baseline surpassed age-matched healthy donors and tracked circulating CD8+ T-cell counts. Clonality rose at ibrutinib response and fell back toward baseline at progression. Public clonotypes were uncommon and contracted or stayed stable on treatment.

About this clone itself: Its specificity is not known.

V lost 5 bases to trimming and J lost 0 bases, with 5 bases between them. The CDR3 covers 12 residues. Germline assignment: CDR1 LNHDA and CDR2 SQIVND (reference sequence). TCRdb keeps only in-frame clones here, not all; method: immunoSEQ multiplex PCR. The sample includes fewer than 400,000 clones, roughly two thirds seen only once; the top ten take around 6.6%. The sequenced sample was PBMCs, obtained after 36 months of ibrutinib treatment. The origin of this receptor is a human donor with chronic lymphocytic leukemia. The chain joins TRBV19 to TRBJ2-7; the D is unclear. The CDR3 sequence: CASSERSYEQYF. The CDR3 nucleotides are TGTGCCAGTAGTGAGCGCTCCTACGAGCAGTACTTC.